This T cell receptor (beta chain) was captured in a study of shared clonotypes between healthy human individuals. Study overall: There were three CD4 naive, three CD4 memory, two CD8 naive and one CD8 memory plates per donor.

V lost 3 bases and J lost 4; bases outside the gene matches: 12. CDR1 and CDR2 (germline): LNHNV, YYDKDF (reference sequence). The CDR3 runs 17 residues. The deep-level immunoSEQ assay was used. The authors distributed each subset's genomic DNA evenly over several immunoSEQ plates. The repertoire was sequenced with immunoSEQ multiplex PCR; TCRdb's copy has only in-frame clones and lacks some. The sample carries about 2 million clones, 85% to 95% recorded once. General study findings and limits: Approximately 4.6% of naive CD4 clonotypes were shared across several donors.

Notes on this clone: The antigen remains undetermined.

Sequences were obtained from naive CD4+ T cells sorted from blood. Subset meaning: CD45RA+ positively selected. The chain uses TRBV15 and TRBJ2-5, with 9 positions matching TRBD1. The receptor was derived from a man between 18 and 35 years old in good health. CDR3 sequence (DNA): TGTGCCACCAGCAGTTCCCTCAGGACAGGGGTGGGAGAGACCCAGTACTTC. Translated, it gives CATSSSLRTGVGETQYF. Full variable domain (remainder filled in from reference TRBV15 and TRBJ2-5): DAMVIQNPRYQVTQFGKPVTLSCSQTLNHNVMYWYQQKSSQAPKLLFHYYDKDFNNEADTPDNFQSRRPNTSFCFLDIRSPGLGDTAMYLCATSSSLRTGVGETQYFGPGTRLLVL.